The rows below give T cell receptor beta chains drawn from one sample of a study of blood T cell repertoires in COVID-19. TCRdb's copy holds only in-frame clones and misses some; the assay was immunoSEQ multiplex PCR. The table records around 70,000 clones, 90% to 95% of them present only once. Specimen: peripheral blood. The receptors originated from a human donor in a cohort sampled during active COVID-19. The CDR3 runs from the conserved cysteine through the conserved F or W. Each record gives: V gene, clone size, D gene, J gene, CDR3 DNA, CDR3 protein. D genes are given only for firm matches. Clone size is shown for a subset of rows, as once, few, many or a class of expanded clone.

v_gene: TRBV10-2; abundance: .; d_gene: .; j_gene: TRBJ1-2; CDR3nt: TGCGCCAGCAAGTCCGGGGTCAACTATGGCTACACCTTC; CDR3aa: CASKSGVNYGYTF
v_gene: TRBV19; abundance: .; d_gene: .; j_gene: TRBJ2-5; CDR3nt: TGTGCCAGTAGTATAAGGTCCCTGACTAGGCAGTACTTC; CDR3aa: CASSIRSLTRQYF
v_gene: TRBV18; abundance: .; d_gene: TRBD2; j_gene: TRBJ2-7; CDR3nt: TGTGCCAGCTCGGAAGGGACTAGCGGCCCCTACGAGCAGTACTTC; CDR3aa: CASSEGTSGPYEQYF
v_gene: TRBV6-1; abundance: once; d_gene: TRBD1; j_gene: TRBJ1-1; CDR3nt: TGTGCCAGCAGTGAACCTACCCTGACAGGGATGAACACTGAAGCTTTCTTT; CDR3aa: CASSEPTLTGMNTEAFF
v_gene: TRBV28; abundance: .; d_gene: .; j_gene: TRBJ1-2; CDR3nt: TGTGCCAGCAAATCTCCAGGACAACTATATGGCTACACCTTC; CDR3aa: CASKSPGQLYGYTF
v_gene: TRBV4-2; abundance: .; d_gene: TRBD2; j_gene: TRBJ2-7; CDR3nt: TGTGCCAGCAGCCCCTCGACTAGCGGGGTATACGAGCAGTACTTC; CDR3aa: CASSPSTSGVYEQYF
v_gene: TRBV4-3; abundance: .; d_gene: .; j_gene: TRBJ2-2; CDR3nt: TGCGCCAGCAGCCAAGATCGGTTTAACACCGGGGAGCTGTTTTTT; CDR3aa: CASSQDRFNTGELFF
v_gene: TRBV21-1; abundance: .; d_gene: .; j_gene: TRBJ1-5; CDR3nt: TGTGCCAGCAGCAAAGACTGGGGGACAGGGAGGAAAATAGGGAGCAATCAGCCCCAGCATTTT; CDR3aa: CASSKDWGTGRKIGSNQPQHF
v_gene: TRBV5-1; abundance: .; d_gene: TRBD1; j_gene: TRBJ2-7; CDR3nt: TGCGCCAGCAGCTCCGGGACAGGGGGCTTGTGGGAGCAGTACTTC; CDR3aa: CASSSGTGGLWEQYF
v_gene: TRBV6-5; abundance: .; d_gene: .; j_gene: TRBJ2-1; CDR3nt: TGTGCCAGCAGCCTTTACAATGAGCAGTTCTTC; CDR3aa: CASSLYNEQFF
v_gene: TRBV30; abundance: .; d_gene: .; j_gene: TRBJ1-2; CDR3nt: TGTGCCTGGAGTCCCCCCCCCTTGGTTCGGGGCTACACCTTC; CDR3aa: CAWSPPPLVRGYTF
v_gene: TRBV4-3; abundance: .; d_gene: .; j_gene: TRBJ2-1; CDR3nt: TGCGCCAGCAGCCAAGATACCGGTTACAATGAGCAGTTCTTC; CDR3aa: CASSQDTGYNEQFF
v_gene: TRBV7-2; abundance: .; d_gene: .; j_gene: TRBJ2-7; CDR3nt: TGTGCCAGCAGCCCGGGTTGGGGGGACGAGCAGTACTTC; CDR3aa: CASSPGWGDEQYF
v_gene: TRBV2; abundance: .; d_gene: .; j_gene: TRBJ1-5; CDR3nt: TGTGCCAGCAGTGATTATCTGGGTGCGACATTTGATAGCAATCAGCCCCAGCATTTT; CDR3aa: CASSDYLGATFDSNQPQHF
v_gene: TRBV7-9; abundance: .; d_gene: TRBD1; j_gene: TRBJ1-2; CDR3nt: TGTGCCAGCAGCCGTGGGACAGGGGATGGCTACACCTTC; CDR3aa: CASSRGTGDGYTF
v_gene: TRBV9; abundance: .; d_gene: TRBD2; j_gene: TRBJ2-4; CDR3nt: TGTGCCAGCAGCGTCACTAGCGGAGTAGCCAAAAACATTCAGTACTTC; CDR3aa: CASSVTSGVAKNIQYF
v_gene: TRBV6-2/TRBV6-3; abundance: .; d_gene: TRBD2; j_gene: TRBJ2-7; CDR3nt: TGTGCCAGCAGTTACCCCCGGACTAGCGGGAGAGGGGGCGAGCAGTACTTC; CDR3aa: CASSYPRTSGRGGEQYF
v_gene: TRBV2; abundance: .; d_gene: .; j_gene: TRBJ1-6; CDR3nt: TGTGCCAGCAGTGCAAACGGCAGGGGTGGATCACCCCTCCACTTT; CDR3aa: CASSANGRGGSPLHF
v_gene: TRBV6-2/TRBV6-3; abundance: .; d_gene: TRBD1; j_gene: TRBJ1-2; CDR3nt: TGTGCCAGCAGTTCCGGGAAGGACAGGGAACGGAATAGGGACTATGGCTACACCTTC; CDR3aa: CASSSGKDRERNRDYGYTF